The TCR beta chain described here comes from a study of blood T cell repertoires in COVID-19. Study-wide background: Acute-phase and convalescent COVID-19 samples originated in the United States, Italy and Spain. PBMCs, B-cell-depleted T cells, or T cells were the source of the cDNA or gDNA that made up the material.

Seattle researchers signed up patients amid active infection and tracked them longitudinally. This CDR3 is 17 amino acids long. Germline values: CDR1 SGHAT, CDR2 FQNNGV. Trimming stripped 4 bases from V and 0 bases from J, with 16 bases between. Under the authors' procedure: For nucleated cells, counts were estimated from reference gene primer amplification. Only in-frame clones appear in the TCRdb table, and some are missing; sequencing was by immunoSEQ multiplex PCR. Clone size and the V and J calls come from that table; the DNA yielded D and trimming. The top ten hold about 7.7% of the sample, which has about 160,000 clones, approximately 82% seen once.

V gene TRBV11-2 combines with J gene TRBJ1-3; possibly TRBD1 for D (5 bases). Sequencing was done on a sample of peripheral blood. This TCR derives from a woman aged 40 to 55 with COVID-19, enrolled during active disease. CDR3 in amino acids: CASSSRLVRGSGNTIYF. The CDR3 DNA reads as TGTGCCAGCAGCTCACGGCTGGTAAGGGGCTCTGGAAACACCATATATTTT.